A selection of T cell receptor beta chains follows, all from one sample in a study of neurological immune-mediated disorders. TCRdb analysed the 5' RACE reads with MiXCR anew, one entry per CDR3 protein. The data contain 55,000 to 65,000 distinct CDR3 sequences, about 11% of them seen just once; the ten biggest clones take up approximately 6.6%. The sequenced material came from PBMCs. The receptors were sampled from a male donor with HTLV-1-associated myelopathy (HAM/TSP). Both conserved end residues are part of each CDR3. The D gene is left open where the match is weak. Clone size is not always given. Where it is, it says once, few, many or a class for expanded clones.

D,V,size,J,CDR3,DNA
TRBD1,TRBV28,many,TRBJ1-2,CASRPGQGNYGYTF,TGTGCCAGCAGGCCGGGACAGGGGAACTATGGCTACACCTTC
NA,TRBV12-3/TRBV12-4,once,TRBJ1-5,CASSLQGSFGNQPQHF,TGTGCCAGCAGTCTCCAGGGGTCTTTCGGCAATCAGCCCCAGCATTTT
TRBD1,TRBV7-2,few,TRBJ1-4,CASRMTGANEKLFF,TGTGCCAGCAGAATGACAGGGGCTAATGAAAAACTGTTTTTT
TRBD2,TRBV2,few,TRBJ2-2,CASNPSGVTGELFF,TGTGCCAGTAACCCTAGCGGGGTCACCGGGGAGCTGTTTTTT
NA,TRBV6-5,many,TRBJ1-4,CASSGGLPTNEKLFF,TGTGCCAGCAGCGGCGGGCTCCCAACTAATGAAAAACTGTTTTTT
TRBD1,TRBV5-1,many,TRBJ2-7,CASGRDRGYEQYF,TGCGCCAGCGGAAGGGACAGGGGCTACGAGCAGTACTTC
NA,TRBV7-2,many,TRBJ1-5,CASSLSRNRAGNQPQHF,TGTGCCAGCAGCTTGTCCAGAAACAGGGCGGGCAATCAGCCCCAGCATTTT
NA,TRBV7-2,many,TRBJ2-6,CASSLGGSSGANVLTF,TGTGCCAGCAGCTTAGGGGGCTCCTCTGGGGCCAACGTCCTGACTTTC
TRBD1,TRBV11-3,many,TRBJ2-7,CASSSGQGPFSYEQYF,TGTGCCAGCAGCTCGGGACAGGGGCCCTTCTCCTACGAGCAGTACTTC
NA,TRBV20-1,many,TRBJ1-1,CSARDRGQGAFF,TGCAGTGCTAGAGACCGGGGCCAAGGGGCTTTCTTT
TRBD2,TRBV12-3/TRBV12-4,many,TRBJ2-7,CASSPTSGVSYEQYF,TGTGCCAGCAGCCCGACTAGCGGGGTTTCCTACGAGCAGTACTTC
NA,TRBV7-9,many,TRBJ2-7,CASSLQGGLFEQYF,TGTGCCAGCAGCTTACAGGGTGGGCTATTTGAGCAGTACTTC
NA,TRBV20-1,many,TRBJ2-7,CSARDSTGGSSYEQYF,TGCAGTGCTAGAGATTCAACTGGGGGAAGCTCCTACGAGCAGTACTTC
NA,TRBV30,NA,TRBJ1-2,CAWAGLGNNYGYTF,TGTGCCTGGGCCGGTTTAGGGAATAACTATGGCTACACCTTC
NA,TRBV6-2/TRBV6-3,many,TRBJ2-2,CASSKGTGELFF,TGTGCCAGCAGCAAAGGCACCGGGGAGCTGTTTTTT
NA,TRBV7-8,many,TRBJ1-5,CASSVRGVFKPQHF,TGTGCCAGCAGCGTCCGAGGGGTTTTTAAGCCCCAGCATTTT
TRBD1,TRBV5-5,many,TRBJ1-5,CASSWTGNQPQHF,TGTGCCAGCAGCTGGACAGGGAATCAGCCCCAGCATTTT
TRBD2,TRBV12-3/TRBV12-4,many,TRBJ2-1,CASSLQGLAGGHNEQFF,TGTGCCAGCAGTTTACAGGGACTAGCGGGGGGTCACAATGAGCAGTTCTTC
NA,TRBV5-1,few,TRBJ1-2,CASSPEWGNYGYTF,TGCGCCAGCAGCCCCGAGTGGGGTAACTATGGCTACACCTTC
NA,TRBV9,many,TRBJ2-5,CASSVRGVGETQYF,TGTGCCAGCAGCGTACGCGGGGTTGGCGAGACCCAGTACTTC
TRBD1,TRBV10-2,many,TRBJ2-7,CAIRGHGYEQYF,TGCGCCATCAGGGGGCATGGCTACGAGCAGTACTTC
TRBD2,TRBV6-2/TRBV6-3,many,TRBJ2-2,CASSETSGGTGELFF,TGTGCCAGCAGCGAAACTAGCGGGGGCACCGGGGAGCTGTTTTTT
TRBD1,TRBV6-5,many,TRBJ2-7,CASSYSRDSSYEQYF,TGTGCCAGCAGTTACTCTCGGGACAGCTCCTACGAGCAGTACTTC
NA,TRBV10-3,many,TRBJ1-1,CASSKGDTEAFF,TGTGCCTCGTCGAAGGGGGACACTGAAGCTTTCTTT
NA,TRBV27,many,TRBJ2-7,CASSFLGGYEQYF,TGTGCCAGCAGCTTCTTAGGCGGCTACGAGCAGTACTTC
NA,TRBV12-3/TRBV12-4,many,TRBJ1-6,CASRSMDNSPLHF,TGTGCCAGCAGATCCATGGATAATTCACCCCTCCACTTT
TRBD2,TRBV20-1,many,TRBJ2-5,CSARAPGGAQETQYF,TGCAGTGCTAGAGCCCCCGGGGGGGCGCAAGAGACCCAGTACTTC
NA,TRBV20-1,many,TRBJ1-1,CSARDLLRGGTEAFF,TGCAGTGCTAGAGATTTATTGAGGGGAGGTACTGAAGCTTTCTTT
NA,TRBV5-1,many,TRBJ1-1,CASSLGGGMFNTEAFF,TGCGCCAGCAGCTTGGGCGGGGGTATGTTTAACACTGAAGCTTTCTTT
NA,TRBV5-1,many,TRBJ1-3,CASSLVGDSGNTIYF,TGCGCCAGCAGCTTGGTGGGGGACTCTGGAAACACCATATATTTT
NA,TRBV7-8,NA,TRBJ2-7,CASSLEAAEAEQYF,TGTGCCAGCAGCTTAGAGGCGGCAGAGGCCGAGCAGTACTTC
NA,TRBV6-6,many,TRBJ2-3,CASSRTVDTQYF,TGTGCCAGCAGCCGAACGGTAGATACGCAGTATTTT
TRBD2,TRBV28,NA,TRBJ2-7,CSSSPLAGVFYEQYF,TGTTCCAGCAGTCCTCTAGCGGGGGTGTTCTACGAGCAGTACTTC
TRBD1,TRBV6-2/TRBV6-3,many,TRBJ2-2,CASRRRQGYSGELFF,TGTGCCAGCAGGAGGCGACAGGGGTATTCCGGGGAGCTGTTTTTT
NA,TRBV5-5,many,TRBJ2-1,CASSATGSHEQFF,TGTGCCAGCAGCGCTACAGGGTCCCATGAGCAGTTCTTC
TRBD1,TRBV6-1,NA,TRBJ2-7,CASRRDRVLEQYF,TGTGCCAGCAGAAGGGACAGGGTACTCGAGCAGTACTTC
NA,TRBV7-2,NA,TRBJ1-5,CSSSPLGRGAGQPQHF,TGTTCCAGCAGCCCACTCGGACGGGGGGCAGGTCAGCCCCAGCATTTT
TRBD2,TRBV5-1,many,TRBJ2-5,CASSLETSGGTETQYF,TGCGCCAGCAGCTTGGAAACTAGCGGGGGAACGGAGACCCAGTACTTC
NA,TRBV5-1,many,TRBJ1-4,CASSPEGVNYATNEKLFF,TGCGCCAGCAGCCCGGAAGGTGTCAATTATGCAACTAATGAAAAACTGTTTTTT
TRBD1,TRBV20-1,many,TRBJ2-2,CSVKTDRALSTGELFF,TGCAGTGTTAAGACTGACAGGGCCCTTTCCACCGGGGAGCTGTTTTTT
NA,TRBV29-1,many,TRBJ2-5,CSVEDGIRLIQETQYF,TGCAGCGTTGAAGATGGGATAAGGCTGATACAAGAGACCCAGTACTTC
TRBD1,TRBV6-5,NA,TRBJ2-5,CASSYGQGKKETQYF,TGTGCCAGCAGTTACGGACAGGGCAAGAAAGAGACCCAGTACTTC
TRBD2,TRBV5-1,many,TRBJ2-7,CASSSATTSGGPRAAYEQYF,TGCGCCAGCAGCTCGGCCACAACTAGCGGGGGGCCCCGGGCAGCCTACGAGCAGTACTTC
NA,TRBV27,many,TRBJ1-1,CASSLGSGGEAFF,TGTGCCAGCAGTTTAGGCAGTGGAGGTGAAGCTTTCTTT